This passage covers 31 T cell receptor beta chains from one sample sequenced in a study of PD-1 blockade in classical Hodgkin lymphoma (TCRdb year 2020). The library came from the immunoSEQ multiplex PCR assay. Sourced from immuneACCESS, this table was stored by TCRdb with only in-frame sequences that have V and J called. A share of the clones is absent; for the studies checked, an unresolved V gene accounts for under half, and the remainder has no known explanation. The sample table records nearly 3,000 clones; roughly 60% of these occur just once. Roughly 30% of the sample lies in the top ten. This specimen's time point label, interpreted: cycle 1 day 1 (C1D1), immediately before nivolumab initiation. All trial patients had relapsed after autologous stem cell transplantation, with cohorts A, B and C differing in prior brentuximab vedotin exposure. Using a Miltenyi CD8+ T cell isolation kit, CD8+ T cells were purified from thawed PBMCs through magnetic negative selection.

The source was CD8+ T cells from blood, collected at baseline. Receptors were obtained from a human donor with classical Hodgkin lymphoma.

The chain has TRBV2 and TRBJ2-1; a possible D gene is TRBD2 (6 bases). V shed 1 base and J shed 8 bases, with 15 bases lying between them. The germline gives CDR1 SNHLY, CDR2 FYNNEI. The CDR3 is 15 residues long. The CDR3: CASSEGSRRGDEQFF. In DNA form, the CDR3 reads TGTGCCAGCAGTGAAGGATCCCGGAGGGGCGATGAGCAGTTCTTC.

CDR3 in amino acids: CASSRAGGYEQYF. The CDR3 nucleotides read TGTGCCAGCAGCAGGGCGGGAGGCTACGAGCAGTACTTC. The chain carries TRBV5-4 and TRBJ2-7; 8 positions match TRBD2. Germline assignment: CDR1 SGHNT and CDR2 YYREEE (reference sequence). The CDR3 contains 13 residues. V was pared by 4 bases and J by 3 bases, with 3 bases of the junction left unmatched.

V gene TRBV12-5 combines with J gene TRBJ2-1, with 10 bases that match TRBD1. CDR1 and CDR2 (germline): LGHNT, FRNRAP. The V segment lost 7 bases and the J segment 3 bases; nucleotides outside the gene matches: 12. CDR3 length: 17 residues. As DNA, the CDR3 is TGTGCTAGTGTTACTGCCATGGGACAGGGGCTCTACAATGAGCAGTTCTTC. It encodes CASVTAMGQGLYNEQFF.

The chain's CDR3 is CASSFGTGLAGANVLTF. The CDR3 DNA reads as TGTGCCAGCAGCTTTGGGACAGGGCTCGCTGGGGCCAACGTCCTGACTTTC. The gene calls are TRBV7-8 and TRBJ2-6; 9 bases map to TRBD1. Germline V lookup: CDR1 SGHVS, CDR2 FQNEAQ. The CDR3 contains 17 residues. V lost 3 bases and J lost 2; bases outside the gene matches: 5.

The gene calls are TRBV27 and TRBJ1-5, with 7 positions matching TRBD1. The trim removed 6 bases at V and 2 bases at J, leaving 4 bases unmatched. The CDR3 runs 14 residues. Germline CDR1 is MNHEY and CDR2 is SMNVEV (reference sequence). The CDR3, as DNA: TGTGCCAGCAGCCCGGGACAGCGCAATCAGCCCCAGCATTTT. It yields the protein CASSPGQRNQPQHF.

V usage is TRBV9 and J usage is TRBJ2-7, with D perhaps TRBD2 (6 bases). The germline V gene encodes CDR1 SGDLS and CDR2 YYNGEE. The germline V and J ends were trimmed by 4 bases and 2 bases, with 10 bases remaining between them. The CDR3 runs 13 residues. Here the CDR3 reads CASSKPGAYEQYF. The CDR3 region has the DNA TGTGCCAGCAGCAAACCGGGGGCCTACGAGCAGTACTTC.

This chain uses TRBV18 with TRBJ2-7; 7 bases match TRBD2. The V and J ends lost 4 bases and 7 bases, in that order; junction bases with no gene match: 16. The V gene's germline CDR1 is KGHSH and CDR2 LQKENI. The CDR3 has 16 residues. The CDR3 is CASSLTPGTIEDEQYF. The CDR3 DNA reads TGTGCCAGCTCACTGACTCCTGGGACTATTGAAGATGAGCAGTACTTC.

The J gene is TRBJ2-2, the V gene TRBV29-1; tentative D call: TRBD1 (6 bases). The CDR3 length is 16 residues. Germline lookup yields CDR1 SQVTM and CDR2 ANQGSEA. Trimming stripped 2 bases from V and 0 bases from J, with 13 bases between. In nucleotides, the CDR3 is TGCAGCGTTGAAAAGGGCCAGGGGCCGAACACCGGGGAGCTGTTTTTT. Translating it yields CSVEKGQGPNTGELFF.

This clone was recorded once. This sequence joins TRBV29-1 and TRBJ2-3; 8 positions agree with TRBD2. The V and J ends lost 4 bases and 5 bases, in that order; junction bases with no gene match: 8. Germline CDR1 and CDR2: SQVTM and ANQGSEA. The CDR3 consists of 14 residues. CDR3 sequence: CSVVLAGSGDTQYF. CDR3 nucleotide sequence: TGCAGCGTTGTGCTAGCGGGTTCCGGAGATACGCAGTATTTT.

This chain joins TRBV7-9 and TRBJ2-1; no clear D. Germline CDR1 is SEHNR and CDR2 is FQNEAQ (reference sequence). The CDR3 is made up of 15 amino acids. V lost 1 base and J lost 3, with 10 bases in between. Here the CDR3 reads CASSLGLGYYNEQFF. In DNA, the CDR3 is TGTGCCAGCAGCTTAGGGTTGGGGTACTACAATGAGCAGTTCTTC.

The rearrangement uses TRBV11-1 and TRBJ1-1; weak D call: TRBD1 (5 bases). The CDR3 runs to 13 residues. Germline V CDR1 and CDR2: SGHAT, FQDESV (reference sequence). V lost 7 bases and J 7 bases, leaving 16 bases between the germline ends. The CDR3 DNA sequence: TGTGCCAGCACCAACGGGGGTATTGGTGAAGCTTTCTTT. Translating gives CASTNGGIGEAFF.

The V gene is TRBV2, the J gene TRBJ2-2; D unresolved. The CDR3 runs to 14 residues. V gave up 3 bases and J gave up 5 bases, with 10 bases separating them. From germline, CDR1 is SNHLY and CDR2 FYNNEI. CDR3 in DNA: TGTGCCAGCAGTGATTATCCCGAAACCGGGGAGCTGTTTTTT. It codes for CASSDYPETGELFF.

This clone is deemed hyperexpanded. The chain combines TRBV23-1 with TRBJ2-7, with 14 bases matching TRBD2. TRBV23-1 is identified as an open reading frame with a role that is uncertain. The CDR3 has 19 amino acids. V was pared by 6 bases and J by 3 bases, with 16 bases of the junction left unmatched. In nucleotides, the CDR3 is TGCGCCAGCAGCACTAAACGCGGGACTAGCGGGAGCCGAGGCTACGAGCAGTACTTC. Translating it yields CASSTKRGTSGSRGYEQYF.

Points on this clone: The sample contains more than one DNA sequence encoding this CDR3. This chain joins TRBV6-1 and TRBJ1-5; D possibly corresponds to TRBD1 (6 bases). This CDR3 comprises 15 residues. Trimming shortened V by 5 bases and J by 1 base, and 12 bases separated the two germline ends. Germline values: CDR1 MNHNS, CDR2 SASEGT. CDR3 amino acids: CASSSGVYSNQPQHF. The CDR3 DNA follows: TGTGCCAGCAGTTCAGGGGTGTACAGCAATCAGCCCCAGCATTTT.

The chain combines TRBV29-1 with TRBJ1-1; D perhaps matches TRBD1 (5 bases). Germline loops: CDR1 SQVTM, CDR2 ANQGSEA. V was shortened by 7 bases and J by 4 bases, with 16 bases between the two germline ends. The CDR3 is 13 residues long. The CDR3 is CSARAGGGTEAFF. The CDR3 region has the DNA TGCAGCGCCCGGGCCGGGGGGGGCACTGAAGCTTTCTTT.

Points on this clone: One junction end does not reproduce the germline sequence, and a read error may be involved. The rearrangement links TRBV5-3 to TRBJ2-2; D is unresolved. TRBV5-3 is annotated as an ORF whose role is uncertain. The CDR3 spans 12 residues. The CDR3 spells CASSFRPGELFF. In nucleotides, the CDR3 is TGTGCCAGCAGCTTCCGGCCCGGGGAGCTGTTTTTT.

This clone was picked up a small number of times. This chain links TRBV7-7 with TRBJ1-3, with no clear D. V lost 1 base and J lost 2, with 3 bases in between. This CDR3 is built from 13 residues. Germline loops: CDR1 SSHAT, CDR2 FNYEAQ (reference sequence). The CDR3 is CASSLGPGNTIYF. The DNA for the CDR3 is TGTGCCAGCAGCTTAGGGCCTGGAAACACCATATATTTT.

J is TRBJ2-3 and V is TRBV4-1; D tentatively fits TRBD1 or TRBD2 (5 bases each). The germline V gene encodes CDR1 MGHRA and CDR2 YSYEKL. The V end was cut by 2 bases, the J end by 6 bases, with 9 bases between. The CDR3 is 13 amino acids. The CDR3 here is CASSQPGPDTQYF. The CDR3 nucleotides read TGCGCCAGCAGCCAACCGGGGCCCGATACGCAGTATTTT.

CDR3 sequence reads: CASSLGQKYEQYF. In nucleotides, the CDR3 is TGTGCCAGCAGCTTAGGACAGAAATACGAGCAGTACTTC. V and J are TRBV11-2 and TRBJ2-7; D is possibly TRBD1 (5 bases). Trimming removed 1 base from V and 4 bases from J, with 8 bases in between. CDR3 length: 13 residues. CDR1 and CDR2 (germline): SGHAT, FQNNGV.

The rearrangement joins TRBV28 to TRBJ2-3; D uncertain. The CDR3 has 14 amino acids. Trimming stripped 7 bases from V and 2 bases from J, with 13 bases between. From germline, CDR1 is MDHEN and CDR2 SYDVKM. The CDR3 sequence is CASTFWSFTDTQYF. Here the CDR3 DNA reads TGTGCCAGCACCTTTTGGTCGTTCACAGATACGCAGTATTTT.

This chain links TRBV7-2 with TRBJ1-3; D ambiguous. Per the germline V gene, CDR1 is SGHTA and CDR2 is FQGNSA. The CDR3 is 14 residues long. The germline V and J ends were trimmed by 8 bases and 0 bases, with 11 bases remaining between them. The CDR3 nucleotides read TGTGCCAGCCACCGACGCTACTCTGGAAACACCATATATTTT. It codes for CASHRRYSGNTIYF. The full variable domain, with the rest looked up from reference TRBV7-2 and TRBJ1-3, is GAGVSQSPSNKVTEKGKDVELRCDPISGHTALYWYRQSLGQGLEFLIYFQGNSAPDKSGLPSDRFSAERTGGSVSTLTIQRTQQEDSAVYLCASHRRYSGNTIYFGEGSWLTVV.

The rearrangement links TRBV7-9 to TRBJ2-7, with a possible D match to TRBD2 (5 bases). This CDR3 region has 15 residues. Trimming shortened V by 1 base and J by 3 bases, and 13 bases separated the two germline ends. Germline CDR1 is SEHNR and CDR2 is FQNEAQ (reference sequence). CDR3 loop: CASSLGGLENYEQYF. The CDR3 DNA sequence: TGTGCCAGCAGCTTAGGCGGGTTAGAAAACTACGAGCAGTACTTC.

This chain uses TRBV7-6 with TRBJ2-1, with D perhaps matching TRBD2 (5 bases). The CDR3 runs to 16 residues. Germline values: CDR1 SGHVS, CDR2 FNYEAQ. Trimming left V 5 bases short and J 3 bases short, with 17 bases between. CDR3 residues: CASSPTLGSSYNEQFF. CDR3 bases: TGTGCCAGCAGCCCGACCCTGGGGAGCAGCTACAATGAGCAGTTCTTC.

The gene calls are TRBV27 and TRBJ1-5; TRBD1 agrees at 9 bases. CDR1 and CDR2 (germline): MNHEY, SMNVEV (reference sequence). This CDR3 region has 16 residues. V shed 4 bases, J shed 4 bases, and the junction held 8 bases outside the gene matches. In DNA, the CDR3 is TGTGCCAGCAGTTCAGGGACAGGGCGGGAAAATCAGCCCCAGCATTTT. Residues: CASSSGTGRENQPQHF.

This chain links TRBV27 with TRBJ2-5; a weak D match, TRBD2 (6 bases). CDR3 size: 17 residues. The V gene's germline CDR1 is MNHEY and CDR2 SMNVEV (reference sequence). Trimming shortened V by 7 bases and J by 1 base, and 22 bases separated the two germline ends. The CDR3: CASKSWSGAVPQETQYF. The CDR3 nucleotides read TGTGCCAGCAAAAGCTGGTCGGGAGCGGTGCCCCAAGAGACCCAGTACTTC.

By its share, this clone is large. This chain joins TRBV5-8 and TRBJ2-1; maybe TRBD2 (5 bases). Between the trimmed V and J ends, which lost 0 bases and 6 bases, there was a span of 10 bases. From germline, CDR1 is SGHTS and CDR2 YDEGEE. This CDR3 has 14 residues. The CDR3 sequence is CASSLVGNSNEQFF. The CDR3 coding sequence is TGTGCCAGCAGCTTGGTCGGGAATAGCAATGAGCAGTTCTTC.

V gene TRBV19 combines with J gene TRBJ1-1; D is undetermined. The CDR3 is made up of 15 amino acids. Germline CDR1 LNHDA, CDR2 SQIVND (reference sequence). Trimming shortened V by 5 bases and J by 1 base, and 14 bases separated the two germline ends. CDR3 sequence: CASSPFFGPNTEAFF. DNA for the CDR3: TGTGCCAGTAGTCCATTTTTTGGCCCGAACACTGAAGCTTTCTTT.

This clone was recorded a few times. The rearrangement uses TRBV4-2 and TRBJ2-1; unclear D gene. CDR1 is LGHNA and CDR2 is YNFKEQ in the germline V gene. The CDR3 runs 17 residues. V gave up 0 bases and J gave up 0 bases, with 12 bases separating them. The DNA for the CDR3 is TGTGCCAGCAGCCAAGAGTCGACGGCTAGCTCCTACAATGAGCAGTTCTTC. This codes for CASSQESTASSYNEQFF.

This clone was seen a few times. V and J are TRBV6-1 and TRBJ2-7; no definite D call. In germline, CDR1 is MNHNS, CDR2 SASEGT. V was pared by 0 bases and J by 1 base, with 13 bases between. CDR3 length equals 16 residues. The CDR3 spells CASSEATSWQSYEQYF. The CDR3 coding sequence is TGTGCCAGCAGTGAAGCGACTTCCTGGCAGTCCTACGAGCAGTACTTC.

This clone is deemed large (0.1 to 1%). The chain combines TRBV27 with TRBJ2-3; D uncertain. CDR1 and CDR2 from the germline V gene are MNHEY and SMNVEV (reference sequence). The V end was cut by 0 bases, the J end by 1 base, with 5 bases between. CDR3 length equals 14 residues. CDR3 coding DNA: TGTGCCAGCAGTTTATCGGCCGGCACAGATACGCAGTATTTT. This codes for CASSLSAGTDTQYF.

The rearrangement joins TRBV4-1 to TRBJ2-7; 7 bases line up with TRBD1. The CDR3 spans 14 residues. The J segment lost 2 bases and the V segment lost 3 bases, leaving 4 bases of the junction unmatched. From germline, CDR1 is MGHRA and CDR2 YSYEKL. This CDR3 reads CASSHEQGTYEQYF. The CDR3 nucleotides are TGCGCCAGCAGCCACGAACAGGGGACCTACGAGCAGTACTTC.